Listed below are T cell receptor beta chains from one sample, sequenced in a study of T cell responses to AZD1222 COVID-19 vaccine. Sequenced by immunoSEQ multiplex PCR; TCRdb stores in-frame clones only, minus some. The top ten clones hold over 3.5% of a sample with about 140,000 clones, approximately 91% of them seen once. Sequences were derived from peripheral blood, sampled on day 0 of AZD1222 vaccination. These receptors were obtained from an adult in good health. Both conserved end residues are trimmed from each CDR3. The order of the fields is D gene, J gene, clone size, V gene, CDR3 protein. The D gene is left open where the match is weak. Clone size is shown for a subset of rows, as once, few, many or a class of expanded clone.

>NA|TRBJ1-5|NA|TRBV7-8
ASSRTVNQPQH
>TRBD1|TRBJ1-6|once|TRBV15
ATSSGQVNSPLH
>NA|TRBJ2-2|NA|TRBV7-3
ASRHGTGELF
>NA|TRBJ2-3|NA|TRBV28
ASSSTLSEY
>NA|TRBJ2-5|few|TRBV7-9
ASSQARETQY
>TRBD1|TRBJ1-5|NA|TRBV4-1
ASSREQGMGNQPQH
>NA|TRBJ2-7|NA|TRBV6-5
ASSWAPGDEQY
>NA|TRBJ1-3|NA|TRBV5-1
ASSLGRPGDLSGNTIY
>NA|TRBJ1-1|NA|TRBV10-3
AISESQRSNTEAF
>NA|TRBJ1-1|NA|TRBV10-2
AAAFGGWATEAF
>TRBD2|TRBJ2-6|once|TRBV7-2
ASSPREGSHSWANVLT
>NA|TRBJ2-7|NA|TRBV5-8
ASSSHRNGQRSYEQY
>NA|TRBJ1-1|NA|TRBV6-2/TRBV6-3
ASSNYRGTEAF
>NA|TRBJ2-2|NA|TRBV11-2
ASSSVWDGRNTGELF
>TRBD1|TRBJ1-1|NA|TRBV5-1
ASSLAGRGYTEAF
>TRBD1|TRBJ1-1|NA|TRBV29-1
SGRQGVGTEAF
>NA|TRBJ2-7|once|TRBV7-9
ASSRSGDEQY
>NA|TRBJ2-4|NA|TRBV15
ATSRDRQVAAKNIQY
>NA|TRBJ2-7|NA|TRBV10-3
AIRVAGGAPLEQY
>NA|TRBJ1-1|once|TRBV28
ASSLGLGANTEAF
>NA|TRBJ1-6|NA|TRBV28
ASIEGPGNNSPLH
>TRBD1|TRBJ1-3|once|TRBV5-6
ASSFLDRETGNTIY
>TRBD1|TRBJ1-4|NA|TRBV10-1
ASSANRGGKLF
>NA|TRBJ2-2|NA|TRBV5-6
ASKGGIEPGELF
>TRBD2|TRBJ2-3|NA|TRBV2
ASRPSGSSSDTQY
>TRBD2|TRBJ2-1|NA|TRBV30
AWSVRGLAGGRTPHNEQF
>TRBD1|TRBJ1-5|NA|TRBV28
ASSLQGAWEPQH
>NA|TRBJ1-2|NA|TRBV5-5
ASSLSSYRDGYT
>TRBD2|TRBJ2-7|NA|TRBV7-2
ASSLAGGTYEQY
>NA|TRBJ2-6|NA|TRBV6-1
ASSDPGTWGLT
>TRBD1|TRBJ1-4|NA|TRBV27
ASSLGTGGPREKLF
>NA|TRBJ2-5|NA|TRBV28
ASTSGPGPWEETQY
>TRBD1|TRBJ2-4|once|TRBV28
ASSSFSTGTWNIQY
>NA|TRBJ2-1|NA|TRBV11-3
ASSPRTGGNEQF
>NA|TRBJ2-5|NA|TRBV7-2
ASSLVSMRDQETQY
>NA|TRBJ2-2|NA|TRBV28
ASSFRRGGELF
>NA|TRBJ2-2|NA|TRBV7-3
ASSLQGGGELF
>NA|TRBJ1-1|NA|TRBV5-1
ASTTELNTEAF
>NA|TRBJ2-1|NA|TRBV5-1
ASSLLGTTYNEQF
>TRBD1|TRBJ2-1|NA|TRBV9
ASSGGTGSYNEQF
>NA|TRBJ1-5|NA|TRBV12-3/TRBV12-4
ASSGGGNQPQH
>TRBD1|TRBJ1-2|once|TRBV24-1
ATSGPGQAYGYT
>NA|TRBJ2-1|once|TRBV4-1
ASSQVSSDHNEQF
>NA|TRBJ1-4|NA|TRBV7-8
ASSLGGGRATNEKLF
>NA|TRBJ2-3|few|TRBV11-3
ASSLESGTTDTQY
>TRBD2|TRBJ2-3|NA|TRBV29-1
SVTGASGRTDTQY
>TRBD2|TRBJ2-3|NA|TRBV19
ASSILAGGSDTQY
>NA|TRBJ1-2|NA|TRBV6-5
ASSYKGPSYGYT
>NA|TRBJ2-2|NA|TRBV18
ASSLGAGELF
>TRBD1|TRBJ2-4|NA|TRBV4-1
ASSQTPSDRENIQY
>NA|TRBJ2-1|NA|TRBV6-5
ASSYSFLVSYNEQF
>NA|TRBJ2-3|NA|TRBV3-1/TRBV3-2
ASSRTGTPSTDTQY
>NA|TRBJ1-1|NA|TRBV18
ASSPQGQGAEAF
>TRBD1|TRBJ1-4|NA|TRBV12-3/TRBV12-4
ATRGVEREKLF
>TRBD2|TRBJ2-1|NA|TRBV19
ASSIYRGGSYNEQF
>TRBD2|TRBJ2-7|NA|TRBV4-2
ASSQDPTSGDKYEQY
>NA|TRBJ2-1|NA|TRBV10-1
ASSVWGTRSSYNEQF
>NA|TRBJ1-1|NA|TRBV7-9
ASRPVAGNTEAF
>TRBD1|TRBJ1-1|NA|TRBV27
ASSLFQGAGTEAF
>NA|TRBJ2-7|NA|TRBV11-3
ASSPGAGTLTYEQY